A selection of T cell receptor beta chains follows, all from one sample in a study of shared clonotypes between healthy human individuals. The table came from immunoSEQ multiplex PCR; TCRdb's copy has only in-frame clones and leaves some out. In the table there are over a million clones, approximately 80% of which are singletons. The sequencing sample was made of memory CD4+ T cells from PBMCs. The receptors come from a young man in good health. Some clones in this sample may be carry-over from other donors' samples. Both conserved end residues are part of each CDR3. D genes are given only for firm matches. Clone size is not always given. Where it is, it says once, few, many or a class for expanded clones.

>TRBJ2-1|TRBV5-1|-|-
CASSLVQGTLNEQFF
TGCGCCAGCAGCTTGGTCCAGGGAACCCTAAATGAGCAGTTCTTC
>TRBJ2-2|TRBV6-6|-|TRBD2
CASTPGSGRAGELFF
TGTGCCAGCACCCCCGGAAGCGGGAGAGCCGGGGAGCTGTTTTTT
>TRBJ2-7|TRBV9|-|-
CASTSGYSGAYEQYF
TGTGCCAGCACCTCGGGTTATAGCGGTGCCTACGAGCAGTACTTC
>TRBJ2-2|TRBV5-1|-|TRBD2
CASNHESSGTYTGELFF
TGCGCCAGCAACCACGAATCGAGCGGGACGTACACCGGGGAGCTGTTTTTT
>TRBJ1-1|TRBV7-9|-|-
CASSLTPDTEAFF
TGTGCCAGCAGCTTAACCCCAGACACTGAAGCTTTCTTT
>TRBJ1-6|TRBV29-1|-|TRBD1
CSVPFRRGHNSPLHF
TGCAGCGTTCCTTTCAGGAGGGGGCATAATTCACCCCTCCACTTT
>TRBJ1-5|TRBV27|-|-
CARGGRVLSNQPQHF
TGTGCCAGGGGGGGGAGGGTACTCTCGAATCAGCCCCAGCATTTT
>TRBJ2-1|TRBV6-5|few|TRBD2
CASSYGAGGPRGEQFF
TGTGCCAGCAGTTACGGGGCGGGAGGGCCCAGAGGTGAGCAGTTCTTC
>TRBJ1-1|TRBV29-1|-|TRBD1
CSVEGDRGRDTEAFF
TGCAGCGTTGAGGGGGACAGGGGGCGGGACACTGAAGCTTTCTTT
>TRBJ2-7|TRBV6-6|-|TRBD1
CASSYTGQGYEQYF
TGTGCCAGCAGTTATACGGGACAGGGTTACGAGCAGTACTTC
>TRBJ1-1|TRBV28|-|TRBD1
CASSSSMGQGEAFF
TGTGCCAGCAGTTCCTCAATGGGACAGGGGGAAGCTTTCTTT
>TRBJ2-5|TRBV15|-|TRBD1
CATSRGLYGTGGETQYF
TGTGCCACCAGCAGAGGCTTGTATGGGACAGGGGGCGAGACCCAGTACTTC
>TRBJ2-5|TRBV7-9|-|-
CASSHLRVGETQYF
TGTGCCAGCAGCCACCTCAGGGTGGGAGAGACCCAGTACTTC
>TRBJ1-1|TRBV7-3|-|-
CASSYTTDTRAFF
TGTGCCAGCAGCTACACAACCGACACTAGGGCTTTCTTT
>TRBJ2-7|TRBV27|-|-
CASSFYDRLSYEQYF
TGTGCCAGCAGTTTCTACGACAGACTCTCCTACGAGCAGTACTTC
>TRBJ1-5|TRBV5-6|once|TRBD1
CASSLGPIGGSNQPQHF
TGTGCCAGCAGCTTGGGACCGATAGGGGGCTCCAATCAGCCCCAGCATTTT
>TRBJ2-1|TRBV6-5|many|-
CASSYGRNEQFF
TGTGCCAGCAGTTATGGTCGAAATGAGCAGTTCTTC
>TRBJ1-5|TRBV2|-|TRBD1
CASSDRTGNQPQHF
TGTGCCAGCAGTGACCGGACAGGGAATCAGCCCCAGCATTTT
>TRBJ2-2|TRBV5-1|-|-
CASSLAANTGELFF
TGCGCCAGCAGCTTAGCGGCTAACACCGGGGAGCTGTTTTTT
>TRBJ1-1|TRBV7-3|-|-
CASSLRASTEAFF
TGTGCCAGCAGCTTAAGAGCGAGCACTGAAGCTTTCTTT
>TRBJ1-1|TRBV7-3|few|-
CASSPRARDTEAFF
TGTGCCAGCAGCCCCAGGGCTCGGGACACTGAAGCTTTCTTT
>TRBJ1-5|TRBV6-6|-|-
CASSPYLNQPQHF
TGTGCCAGCAGCCCCTACCTCAATCAGCCCCAGCATTTT
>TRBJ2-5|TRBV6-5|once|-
CASSYSGGQETKYF
TGTGCCAGCAGTTACTCCGGCGGACAAGAGACCAAGTACTTC
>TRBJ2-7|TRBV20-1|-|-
CSAVGGYEQYF
TGCAGTGCGGTCGGGGGCTACGAGCAGTACTTC